This is a list of T cell receptor beta chains from one sample in a study of blood T cell repertoires in COVID-19. TCRdb keeps only in-frame clones here, not all; method: immunoSEQ multiplex PCR. The sample has 73,000 or so clones, 91% seen once. The sample taken for sequencing was peripheral blood. These receptors came from a human donor with active COVID-19. The donor label of this sample is uncertain. The CDR3 runs from the conserved cysteine through the conserved F or W. The D gene is left open where the match is weak. Size is stated for part of the rows, as once, few or many counts, or as a class when the clone is expanded.

j_call d_call clone_size v_call cdr3_nt cdr3_aa
TRBJ2-2 TRBD2 once TRBV28 TGTGCCTCCAAACGGGGAGGGCCCGTCGGGGAGCTGTTTTTT CASKRGGPVGELFF
TRBJ1-2 TRBD1 NA TRBV6-1 TGTGCCAGCAGGTCCGGGACAGGCTATGGCTACACCTTC CASRSGTGYGYTF
TRBJ2-1 NA NA TRBV4-3 TGCGCCAGCAGCCAAGACTTTTCTGGCGGCATATACAATGAGCAGTTCTTC CASSQDFSGGIYNEQFF
TRBJ2-1 NA once TRBV28 TGTGCCAGCAGTCCCCGGGAGTTGGGGAATGAGCAGTTCTTC CASSPRELGNEQFF
TRBJ2-7 TRBD1 NA TRBV9 TGTGCCAGCAACAGAGGGGGCTGGGAGCAGTACTTC CASNRGGWEQYF
TRBJ1-2 TRBD1 NA TRBV28 TGTGCCAGCAGTTTATTGCACCAGGGGGCGACCGGCTACACCTTC CASSLLHQGATGYTF
TRBJ2-1 TRBD1 NA TRBV24-1 TGTGCCACCGGGACAGGGGGATACAATGAGCAGTTCTTC CATGTGGYNEQFF
TRBJ2-5 NA NA TRBV29-1 TGCAGCGTTGAAGATACAGGAGAGACCCAGTACTTC CSVEDTGETQYF
TRBJ2-2 TRBD2 NA TRBV7-6 TGTGCCAGCAGCTTTGGGACTAGCGGGAGTAAAACCGGGGAGCTGTTTTTT CASSFGTSGSKTGELFF
TRBJ2-7 TRBD1 NA TRBV7-6 TGTGCCAGCAGCGAGAACCCGGGACAGGGCTACGAGCAGTACTTC CASSENPGQGYEQYF
TRBJ1-5 TRBD1 NA TRBV29-1 TGCAGCGTTGCGAACCAGGGGGCCGGCAATCAGCCCCAGCATTTT CSVANQGAGNQPQHF
TRBJ2-7 NA once TRBV5-1 TGCGCCAGCAGCTTGCTGGGAGTCGGGACATCCTACGAGCAGTACTTC CASSLLGVGTSYEQYF
TRBJ2-1 TRBD2 NA TRBV18 TGTGCCAGCTCTCCAACTAGCGGGAGAGGCAATGAGCAGTTCTTC CASSPTSGRGNEQFF
TRBJ2-5 TRBD1 NA TRBV5-1 TGCGCCAGCAGCAGGACAGGGGGAGAGACCCAGTACTTC CASSRTGGETQYF
TRBJ2-7 TRBD2 NA TRBV19 TGTGCCAGTAGTATCGGGACTAGCGGGTACTTCTACGAGCAGTACTTC CASSIGTSGYFYEQYF
TRBJ2-6 TRBD1 NA TRBV5-1 TGCGCCAGCAGCCCGACCCGGGACAGAGAACTATCTGGGGCCAACGTCCTGACTTTC CASSPTRDRELSGANVLTF
TRBJ1-1 NA NA TRBV28 TGTGCCAGCAGTTTATGGGGGGGGAGCACTGAAGCTTTCTTT CASSLWGGSTEAFF
TRBJ2-3 NA NA TRBV19 TGTGCCACCAGGAAAACAGGCATCAGCACAGATACGCAGTATTTT CATRKTGISTDTQYF
TRBJ2-7 TRBD1 once TRBV2 TGTGCCAGCAGTGAGAACAGGGGGGACGAGCAGTACTTC CASSENRGDEQYF
TRBJ2-1 TRBD2 NA TRBV5-1 TGCGCCAGCAGCCCGACTAGCGGGATAATGAACAATGAGCAGTTCTTC CASSPTSGIMNNEQFF
TRBJ2-7 NA NA TRBV4-1 TGCGCCAGCAGCAATGGAGCAGATCCCTCCTACGAGCAGTACTTC CASSNGADPSYEQYF
TRBJ2-7 TRBD2 NA TRBV10-1 TGCGCCAGCAGTGAAGGGGCGGGAGAGGACGAGCAGTACTTC CASSEGAGEDEQYF
TRBJ2-4 TRBD2 NA TRBV7-8 TGTGCCAGCAGCACGAAGGGGCAACCGGGACTAGCGGGATTGAACATTCAGTACTTC CASSTKGQPGLAGLNIQYF
TRBJ2-7 TRBD2 NA TRBV6-5 TGTGCCAGCCAGTTACTCGGGAGGCCTGGAGAGCAGTACTTC CASQLLGRPGEQYF
TRBJ2-3 TRBD2 NA TRBV7-9 TGTGCCAGCAGCCACCCCGCTAAGGGAGGGATATCATCAAAGCGCGCGCAGTATTTT CASSHPAKGGISSKRAQYF
TRBJ2-2 NA NA TRBV7-7 TGTGCCAGCAGCTTTTCGAGCACCGGGGAGCTGTTTTTT CASSFSSTGELFF
TRBJ2-7 TRBD2 once TRBV28 TGTGCCACCACATGGGGTAGCGGGAGGGTCGAGCAGTACTTC CATTWGSGRVEQYF
TRBJ2-4 NA NA TRBV7-9 TGTGCCAGCAGCTTAGCGCTCGGTCGGACTCCTTTAGCCAAAAACATTCAGTACTTC CASSLALGRTPLAKNIQYF
TRBJ1-4 TRBD1 NA TRBV2 TGTGCCAGCAGTGGGGACAGCAAGAATGAAAAACTGTTTTTT CASSGDSKNEKLFF
TRBJ1-2 NA NA TRBV7-8 TGTGCCAGCAGCTTATTCGGACAGAGTAACTATGGCTACACCTTC CASSLFGQSNYGYTF
TRBJ2-7 NA NA TRBV5-8 TGTGCCAGCAGCTCCCCCAGCGACAGAGGAACCTACGAGCAGTACTTC CASSSPSDRGTYEQYF
TRBJ2-6 NA NA TRBV9 TGTGCCAGCAGCGGGGGAGGAGAATCTGGGGCCAACGTCCTGACTTTC CASSGGGESGANVLTF
TRBJ1-4 NA NA TRBV5-1 TGCGCCAGCAGCTTGGCCTCTGGCAGTCGTGCCGATAATGAAAAACTGTTTTTT CASSLASGSRADNEKLFF
TRBJ2-7 NA NA TRBV19 TGTGCCAGTACCCTTAGGGGGAGTAACGGCTACGAGCAGTACTTC CASTLRGSNGYEQYF
TRBJ2-7 NA NA TRBV20-1 TGCAGTGCTAGTACAGGAGACTACGAGCAGTACTTC CSASTGDYEQYF
TRBJ2-7 NA NA TRBV11-2 TGTGCCAGCAGCCTCCAGGTAAACTACGAGCAGTACTTC CASSLQVNYEQYF
TRBJ2-1 TRBD2 NA TRBV30 TGTGCCTGGAGCGCCGGGACTAGCGGGATTTATGGCTCCTACAATGAGCAGTTCTTC CAWSAGTSGIYGSYNEQFF
TRBJ2-5 TRBD1 NA TRBV28 TGTGCCAGCAGTTTCTTGGGGTCGGGACAGGGGAGGAGAGAGACCCAGTACTTC CASSFLGSGQGRRETQYF
TRBJ1-2 TRBD1 NA TRBV2 TGTGCCAGGGAGACAGGGGGCCTTGGGGATGGCTACACCTTC CARETGGLGDGYTF
TRBJ2-1 NA NA TRBV11-3 TGTGCCAGCAGCTCAAACAGCGGGTACGAGCAGTTCTTC CASSSNSGYEQFF
TRBJ1-1 NA NA TRBV18 TGTGCCAGCGCACGGACAGAGAACACTGAAGCTTTCTTT CASARTENTEAFF
TRBJ2-7 TRBD1 once TRBV27 TGTGCCAGCAGTCACCTAACGGGGAACAGGGGAGTTGGCGAGCAGTACTTC CASSHLTGNRGVGEQYF
TRBJ2-3 NA NA TRBV27 TGTGCCAGCAGATTTAGTAGGACTACCACAGATACGCAGTATTTT CASRFSRTTTDTQYF
TRBJ2-1 NA once TRBV7-5 TGTGTCAGAAGCTTTCCGACTAGCGGGAGGGCAGGGACCTACAATGAGCAGTTCTTC CVRSFPTSGRAGTYNEQFF
TRBJ2-7 NA NA TRBV28 TGTGCCAGCAGTTCAACTCCCGGGTACGAGCAGTACTTC CASSSTPGYEQYF